This TCR beta chain is from a study of blood T cell repertoires in COVID-19. About the research overall: Samples of COVID-19 (acute and convalescent) were obtained from the United States, Italy and Spain. Sources were T cells, B-cell-depleted T cells, or PBMCs; the material itself was cDNA or gDNA.

Assay: immunoSEQ multiplex PCR; the TCRdb copy retains only in-frame clones and omits some. This table has 250,000 or so clones, 90% appearing once. Seattle cases were enrolled at active infection and followed longitudinally. This clone was counted ten times or more. This CDR3 has 17 amino acids. After removal of 5 bases from V and 0 bases from J, the junction contained 12 bases not matched to a gene. Germline V gives CDR1 SEHNR, CDR2 FQNEAQ (reference sequence). Sequenced sample: peripheral blood. The rearrangement joins TRBV7-9 to TRBJ2-7; 8 nucleotides line up with TRBD1. The origin of this receptor is a woman aged 55-75 years with COVID-19, enrolled during active disease. In DNA, the CDR3 is TGTGCCAGCAGCGGACGACCGGGACAGGTGAACTCCTACGAGCAGTACTTC. This sequence encodes CASSGRPGQVNSYEQYF.